These 13 T cell receptor beta chains share one sample of origin, sequenced in a study of blood T cell repertoires in COVID-19. The table came from immunoSEQ multiplex PCR; TCRdb's copy has only in-frame clones and leaves some out. The profile shows around 90,000 clones, over 70% of them singletons. Sequenced input: peripheral blood. The receptor set was obtained from a human donor in a cohort sampled during active COVID-19.

This clone has more than one count but fewer than ten. The chain couples TRBV10-2 to TRBJ1-3; perhaps TRBD1 as D (6 bases). The germline V gene encodes CDR1 WSHSY and CDR2 SAAADI. V was shortened by 6 bases and J by 4 bases, with 16 bases between the two germline ends. The length of the CDR3 is 15 residues. The CDR3 DNA reads as TGCGCCAGCAGGCTGGGACAATCGGACGGAAACACCATATATTTT. It is translated as CASRLGQSDGNTIYF.

The chain employs TRBV28 and TRBJ2-7; TRBD2 matches 9 bases. Losses at the gene ends were 4 bases for V and 6 bases for J; bases not matched to a gene: 10. Germline-derived CDR1 and CDR2 are MDHEN and SYDVKM. CDR3 length: 15 amino acids. The CDR3 loop is CASSSLGSGSGEQYF. The CDR3 DNA reads TGTGCCAGCAGTTCCCTCGGTAGCGGGAGTGGCGAGCAGTACTTC.

J is TRBJ2-7 and V is TRBV25-1, with 10 bases lining up with TRBD1. The CDR3 has 15 residues. V lost 8 bases, J lost 6 bases, and 13 bases stayed unmatched. The V gene's germline CDR1 is MGHDK and CDR2 SYGVNS. The CDR3 sequence is CASSSAGTGDSEQYF. CDR3 coding DNA: TGTGCCAGCTCCTCCGCCGGGACAGGGGATTCCGAGCAGTACTTC.

The chain combines TRBV7-9 with TRBJ2-7; 14 bases fit TRBD2. Germline V CDR1 and CDR2: SEHNR, FQNEAQ (reference sequence). CDR3 length: 15 amino acids. After removal of 5 bases from V and 7 bases from J, the junction contained 7 bases not matched to a gene. The CDR3 DNA reads TGTGCCAGCAGCGAAGGACTAGCGGGAGGAGGGGAGCAGTACTTC. Protein: CASSEGLAGGGEQYF.

The chain carries TRBV5-1 and TRBJ2-7; TRBD2 agrees at 9 bases. Germline CDR1 is SGHRS and CDR2 is YFSETQ. V lost 4 bases and J lost 6; bases outside the gene matches: 11. The CDR3 runs to 15 residues. For the CDR3, the DNA is TGCGCCAGCAGCCCGCAGACTAGCGGAGGGGGCGAGCAGTACTTC. Translation: CASSPQTSGGGEQYF.

Only one count was recorded for this clone. This sequence joins TRBV4-2 and TRBJ2-1; 10 nucleotides agree with TRBD2. Germline values: CDR1 LGHNA, CDR2 YNFKEQ. This CDR3 contains 19 residues. V lost 4 bases and J lost 0; bases outside the gene matches: 12. Written as DNA, the CDR3 is TGTGCCAGCAGCCCACACGGACTAGCGGACTCCACCTCCTACAATGAGCAGTTCTTC. As protein: CASSPHGLADSTSYNEQFF.

The V and J genes are TRBV3-1 (or the pseudogene TRBV3-2) and TRBJ2-7; D is possibly TRBD1 (6 bases). Trimming stripped 3 bases from V and 3 bases from J, with 15 bases between. Looked up from germline, CDR1 is LGHDT and CDR2 is YNNKEL (reference sequence). There are 15 residues in the CDR3. The CDR3 here is CASSQSSKGGYEQYF. In DNA form, the CDR3 reads TGTGCCAGCAGCCAGAGCTCGAAAGGGGGCTACGAGCAGTACTTC.

This sequence joins TRBV7-2 and TRBJ2-3; the D is unclear. V was shortened by 1 base and J by 3 bases, with 8 bases between the two germline ends. This CDR3 is built from 14 residues. CDR1 and CDR2 from the germline V gene are SGHTA and FQGNSA. CDR3 coding DNA: TGTGCCAGCAGCTTAGAGAGGTTTACAGATACGCAGTATTTT. Amino acid sequence: CASSLERFTDTQYF. The variable domain in full, completed from reference TRBV7-2 and TRBJ2-3, reads GAGVSQSPSNKVTEKGKDVELRCDPISGHTALYWYRQSLGQGLEFLIYFQGNSAPDKSGLPSDRFSAERTGGSVSTLTIQRTQQEDSAVYLCASSLERFTDTQYFGPGTRLTVL.

This chain connects TRBV11-2 to TRBJ1-1, with TRBD1 identical over 7 bases. Germline values: CDR1 SGHAT, CDR2 FQNNGV. Losses at the gene ends were 4 bases for V and 6 bases for J; bases not matched to a gene: 5. The CDR3 runs to 13 residues. This CDR3 is CASSSTGRSEAFF. The CDR3 region has the DNA TGTGCCAGCAGCTCGACAGGGAGGTCTGAAGCTTTCTTT.

V is TRBV19 and J is TRBJ1-2; maybe TRBD1 (5 bases). The V gene's germline CDR1 is LNHDA and CDR2 SQIVND (reference sequence). Trimming removed 3 bases from V and 8 bases from J, with 10 bases in between. This CDR3 has 12 residues. CDR3 DNA: TGTGCCAGTAGTATCCCGGAGGGGGGCTACACCTTC. Encoded protein: CASSIPEGGYTF.

The chain joins TRBV10-3 to TRBJ1-4, with 10 bases lining up with TRBD1. V gave up 4 bases and J gave up 7 bases; unmatched junction bases: 6. This CDR3 has 15 residues. CDR1 is ENHRY, CDR2 SYGVKD, per germline. The DNA of the CDR3 is TGTGCCATCAGTGGTTCCCGGGACAGGGGTGAAAAACTGTTTTTT. It encodes CAISGSRDRGEKLFF.

The chain has TRBV13 and TRBJ2-1, with TRBD2 identical over 11 bases. The germline V gene encodes CDR1 PRHDT and CDR2 FYEKMQ (reference sequence). This CDR3 comprises 16 residues. J gave up 7 bases and V 1 base, and 6 bases lay outside the gene matches. The CDR3 sequence: CASSLEGSGRVNEQFF. CDR3 sequence (DNA): TGTGCCAGCAGCTTAGAGGGTAGCGGGAGGGTAAATGAGCAGTTCTTC.

This chain uses TRBV5-4 with TRBJ2-5; D is perhaps TRBD2 (6 bases). The V end lost 1 base, the J end lost 5 bases, and 12 bases lay between the germline ends. CDR1 and CDR2 (germline): SGHNT, YYREEE (reference sequence). CDR3 length: 14 residues. CDR3: CASSLTGRGETQYF. The CDR3 region has the DNA TGTGCCAGCAGCTTGACCGGGAGAGGGGAGACCCAGTACTTC.